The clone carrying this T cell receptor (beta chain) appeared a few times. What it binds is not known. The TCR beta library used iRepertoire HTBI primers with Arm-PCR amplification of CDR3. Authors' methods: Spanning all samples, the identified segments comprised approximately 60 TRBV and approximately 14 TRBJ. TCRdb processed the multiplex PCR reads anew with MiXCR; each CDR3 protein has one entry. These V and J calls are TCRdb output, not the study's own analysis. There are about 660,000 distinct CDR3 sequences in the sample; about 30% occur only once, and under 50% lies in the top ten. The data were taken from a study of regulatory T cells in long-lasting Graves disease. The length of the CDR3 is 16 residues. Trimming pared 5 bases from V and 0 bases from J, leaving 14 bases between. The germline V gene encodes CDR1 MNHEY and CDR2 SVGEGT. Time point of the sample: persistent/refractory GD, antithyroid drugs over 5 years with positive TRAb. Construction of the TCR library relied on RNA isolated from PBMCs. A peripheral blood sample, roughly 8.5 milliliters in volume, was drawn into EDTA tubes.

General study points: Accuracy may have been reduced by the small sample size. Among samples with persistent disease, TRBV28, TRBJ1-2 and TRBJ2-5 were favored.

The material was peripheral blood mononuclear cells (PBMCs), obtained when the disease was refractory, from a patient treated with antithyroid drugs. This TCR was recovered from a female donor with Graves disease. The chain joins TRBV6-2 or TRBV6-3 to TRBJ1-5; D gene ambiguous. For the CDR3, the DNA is TGTGCCAGCAGTGAACTGAGCCAGTATAGCAATCAGCCCCAGCATTTT. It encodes CASSELSQYSNQPQHF.